The clone carrying this T cell receptor (beta chain) was seen ten or more times. Its antigen is currently unknown. The germline V gene encodes CDR1 SQVTM and CDR2 ANQGSEA. The CDR3 is 13 residues long. V was cut by 8 bases and J by 2 bases, with 15 bases left in between. This record belongs to a study of T cells in Graves' hyperthyroidism and ophthalmopathy. Study-wide results and caveats: Most thyroid-expanded clonotypes above 0.001 were also found in blood.

At least 3 on the Clinical Activity Score was recorded for ophthalmopathy patients, who also had NOSPECS grade at least 4 and duration under 3 months. Diagnosis relied on clinical symptoms, serum thyroxine and TRAb, thyroid ultrasound and orbital computed tomography. TCR beta CDR3 regions were amplified from RNA transcripts. A first-round RT-PCR of the TCR CDR3 used the HTBI primer set. TCRdb passed the multiplex PCR reads through MiXCR, listing each CDR3 protein once. The repertoire has 500,000 or so distinct CDR3 sequences, roughly 15% of them found once; the top ten carry 15% to 20%. The J gene is TRBJ1-1, the V gene TRBV29-1; a possible D gene is TRBD1 (5 bases). The source is a woman under 30 with Graves' ophthalmopathy. Sequenced input: blood. The CDR3, as DNA: TGCAGCATTGGAGGGCAGGGTAACACTGAAGCTTTCTTT. Translating gives CSIGGQGNTEAFF. Combining the CDR3 with reference TRBV29-1 and TRBJ1-1 gives the whole variable domain SAVISQKPSRDICQRGTSLTIQCQVDSQVTMMFWYRQQPGQSLTLIATANQGSEATYESGFVIDKFPISRPNLTFSTLTVSNMSPEDSSIYLCSIGGQGNTEAFFGQGTRLTVV.